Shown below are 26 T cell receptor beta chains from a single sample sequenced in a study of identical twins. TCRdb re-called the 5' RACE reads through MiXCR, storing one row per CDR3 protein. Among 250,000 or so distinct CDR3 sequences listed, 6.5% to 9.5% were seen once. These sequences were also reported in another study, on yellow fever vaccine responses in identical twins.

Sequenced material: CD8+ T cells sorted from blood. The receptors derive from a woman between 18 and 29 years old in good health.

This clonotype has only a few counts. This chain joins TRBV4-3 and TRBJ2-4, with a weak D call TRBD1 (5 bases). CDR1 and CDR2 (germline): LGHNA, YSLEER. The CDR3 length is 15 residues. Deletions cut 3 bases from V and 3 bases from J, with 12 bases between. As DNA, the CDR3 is TGCGCCAGCAGCCAGTCAACAGGTGTCAAAAACATTCAGTACTTC. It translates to CASSQSTGVKNIQYF.

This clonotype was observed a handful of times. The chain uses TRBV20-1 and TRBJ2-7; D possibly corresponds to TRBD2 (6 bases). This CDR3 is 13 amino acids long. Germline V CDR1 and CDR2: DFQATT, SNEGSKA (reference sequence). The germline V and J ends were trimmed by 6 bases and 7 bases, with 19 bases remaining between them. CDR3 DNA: TGCAGTGCCCGGGACTCCCATTGGGGGGAGCAGTACTTC. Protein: CSARDSHWGEQYF.

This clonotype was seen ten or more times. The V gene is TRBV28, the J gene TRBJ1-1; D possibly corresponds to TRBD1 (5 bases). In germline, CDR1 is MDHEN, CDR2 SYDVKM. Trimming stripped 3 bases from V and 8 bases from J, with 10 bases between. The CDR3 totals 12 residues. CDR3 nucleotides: TGTGCCAGCAGTTTTCGGCAGGGAGAAGCTTTCTTT. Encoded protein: CASSFRQGEAFF.

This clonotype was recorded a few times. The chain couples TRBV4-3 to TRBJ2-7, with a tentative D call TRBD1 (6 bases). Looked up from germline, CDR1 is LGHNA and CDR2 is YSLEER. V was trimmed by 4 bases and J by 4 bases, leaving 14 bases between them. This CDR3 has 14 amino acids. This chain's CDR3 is CASSPFLGGYEQYF. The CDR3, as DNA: TGCGCCAGCAGCCCCTTCCTAGGGGGTTACGAGCAGTACTTC.

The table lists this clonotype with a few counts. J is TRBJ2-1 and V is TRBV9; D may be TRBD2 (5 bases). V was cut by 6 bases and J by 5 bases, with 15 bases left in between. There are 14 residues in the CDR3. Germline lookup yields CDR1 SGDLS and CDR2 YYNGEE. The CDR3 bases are TGTGCCAGCATTATGGCTAGCAACCACAATGAGCAGTTCTTC. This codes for CASIMASNHNEQFF.

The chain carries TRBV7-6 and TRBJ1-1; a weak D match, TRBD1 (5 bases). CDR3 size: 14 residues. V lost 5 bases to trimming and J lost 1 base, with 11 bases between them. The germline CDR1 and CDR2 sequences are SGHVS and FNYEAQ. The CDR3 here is CASSRRGPNTEAFF. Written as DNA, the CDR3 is TGTGCCAGCAGCCGGCGGGGCCCGAACACTGAAGCTTTCTTT.

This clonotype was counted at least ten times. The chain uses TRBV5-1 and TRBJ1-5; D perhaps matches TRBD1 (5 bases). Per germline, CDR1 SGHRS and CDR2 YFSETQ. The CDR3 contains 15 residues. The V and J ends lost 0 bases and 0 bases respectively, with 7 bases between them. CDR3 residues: CASSLAGNSNQPQHF. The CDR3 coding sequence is TGCGCCAGCAGCTTGGCAGGGAATAGCAATCAGCCCCAGCATTTT.

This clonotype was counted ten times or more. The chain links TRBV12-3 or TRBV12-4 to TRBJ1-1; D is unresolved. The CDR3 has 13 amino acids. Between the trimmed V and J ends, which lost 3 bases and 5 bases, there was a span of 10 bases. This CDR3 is CASSFPPETEAFF. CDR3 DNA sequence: TGTGCCAGCAGTTTCCCCCCGGAAACTGAAGCTTTCTTT.

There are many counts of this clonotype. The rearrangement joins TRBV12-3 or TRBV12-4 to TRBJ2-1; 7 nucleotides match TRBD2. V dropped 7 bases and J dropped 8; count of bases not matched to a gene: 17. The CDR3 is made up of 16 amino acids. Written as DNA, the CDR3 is TGTGCCAGCACCCCAGGGAGGGGAGCGGGAATGGATGAGCAGTTCTTC. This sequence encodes CASTPGRGAGMDEQFF.

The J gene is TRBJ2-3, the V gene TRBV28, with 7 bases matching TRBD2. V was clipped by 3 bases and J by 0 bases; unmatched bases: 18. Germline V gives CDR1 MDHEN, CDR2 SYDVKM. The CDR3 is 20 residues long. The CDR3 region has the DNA TGTGCCAGCAGTTTTGAATGGACCCGGACTAGGTCTGAGAGCACAGATACGCAGTATTTT. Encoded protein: CASSFEWTRTRSESTDTQYF.

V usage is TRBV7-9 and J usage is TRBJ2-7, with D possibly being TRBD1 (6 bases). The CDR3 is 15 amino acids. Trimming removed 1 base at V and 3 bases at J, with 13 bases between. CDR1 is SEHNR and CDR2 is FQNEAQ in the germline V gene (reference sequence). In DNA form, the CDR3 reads TGTGCCAGCAGCTTAGTCACAGGGAAAAACTACGAGCAGTACTTC. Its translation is CASSLVTGKNYEQYF. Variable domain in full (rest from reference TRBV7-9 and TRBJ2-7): DTGVSQNPRHKITKRGQNVTFRCDPISEHNRLYWYRQTLGQGPEFLTYFQNEAQLEKSRLLSDRFSAERPKGSFSTLEIQRTEQGDSAMYLCASSLVTGKNYEQYFGPGTRLTVT.

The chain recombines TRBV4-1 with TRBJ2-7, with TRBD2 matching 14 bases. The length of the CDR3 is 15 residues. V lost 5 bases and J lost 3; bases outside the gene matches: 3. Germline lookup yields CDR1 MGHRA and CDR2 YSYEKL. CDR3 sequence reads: CASSFGTSGSYEQYF. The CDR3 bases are TGCGCCAGCAGCTTTGGGACTAGCGGGAGCTACGAGCAGTACTTC.

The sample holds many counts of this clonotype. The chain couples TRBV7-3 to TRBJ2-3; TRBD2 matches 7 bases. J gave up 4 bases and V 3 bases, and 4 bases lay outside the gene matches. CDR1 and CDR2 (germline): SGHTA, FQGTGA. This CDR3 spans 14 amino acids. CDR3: CASSLGGEADTQYF. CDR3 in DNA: TGTGCCAGCAGCTTGGGGGGGGAAGCAGATACGCAGTATTTT.

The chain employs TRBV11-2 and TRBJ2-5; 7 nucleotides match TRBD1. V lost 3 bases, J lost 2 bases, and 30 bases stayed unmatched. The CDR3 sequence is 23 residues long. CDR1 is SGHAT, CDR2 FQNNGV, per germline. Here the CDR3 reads CASSFDRLVRKPTGVVNQETQYF. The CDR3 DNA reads TGTGCCAGCAGCTTTGATCGTCTTGTCCGTAAGCCAACAGGGGTGGTTAATCAAGAGACCCAGTACTTC.

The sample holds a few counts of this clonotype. The CDR3 bases are TGCAGTGCAGAGACAGGGGTTGGCCAGCCCCAGCATTTT. Residues: CSAETGVGQPQHF. The V call is TRBV20-1, the J call TRBJ1-5, with 8 bases that match TRBD1. The CDR3 sequence is 13 residues long. The germline gives CDR1 DFQATT, CDR2 SNEGSKA (reference sequence). The ends lost 6 bases at V and 7 bases at J; junction bases unmatched: 8.

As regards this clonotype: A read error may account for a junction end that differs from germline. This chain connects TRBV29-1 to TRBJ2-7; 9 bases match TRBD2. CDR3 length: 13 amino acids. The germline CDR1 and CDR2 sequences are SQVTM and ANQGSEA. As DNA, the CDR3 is TGCAGCGTTCGCCTAGCGGGGACCTACAAGCAGTACTTC. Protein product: CSVRLAGTYKQYF.

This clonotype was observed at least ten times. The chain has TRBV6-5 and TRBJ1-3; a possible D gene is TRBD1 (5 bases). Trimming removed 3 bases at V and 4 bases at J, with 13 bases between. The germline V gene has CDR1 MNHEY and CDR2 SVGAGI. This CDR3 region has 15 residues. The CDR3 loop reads CASSYDRSPGNTIYF. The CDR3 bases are TGTGCCAGCAGTTATGACAGATCCCCAGGAAACACCATATATTTT.

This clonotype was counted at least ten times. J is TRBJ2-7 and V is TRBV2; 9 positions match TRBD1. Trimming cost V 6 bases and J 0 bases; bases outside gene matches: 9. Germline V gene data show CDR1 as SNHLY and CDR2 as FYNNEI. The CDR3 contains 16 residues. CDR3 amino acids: CASSTRQGVLSYEQYF. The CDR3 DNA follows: TGTGCCAGCAGCACCAGACAGGGGGTCCTCTCCTACGAGCAGTACTTC.

In DNA form, the CDR3 reads TGCGCCAGCAGCCAAGGCAGGGCCTCCTACGAGCAGTACTTC. Amino acid sequence: CASSQGRASYEQYF. The chain has TRBV4-3 and TRBJ2-7, with D perhaps TRBD1 (5 bases). The CDR3 has 14 residues. The germline V gene has CDR1 LGHNA and CDR2 YSLEER. V was trimmed by 1 base and J by 0 bases, leaving 7 bases between them.

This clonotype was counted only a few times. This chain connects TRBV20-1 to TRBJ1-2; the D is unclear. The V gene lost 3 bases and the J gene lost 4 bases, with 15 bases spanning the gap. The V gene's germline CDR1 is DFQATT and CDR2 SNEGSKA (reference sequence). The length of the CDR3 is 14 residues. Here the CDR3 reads CSARSQEETYGYTF. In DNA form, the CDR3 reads TGCAGTGCTAGGTCCCAGGAGGAAACCTATGGCTACACCTTC.

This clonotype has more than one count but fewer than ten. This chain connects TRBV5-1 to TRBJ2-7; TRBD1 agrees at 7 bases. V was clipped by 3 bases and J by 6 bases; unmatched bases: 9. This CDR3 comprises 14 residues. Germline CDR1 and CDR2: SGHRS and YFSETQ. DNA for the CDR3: TGCGCCAGCAGCTCGGCAGGGGGACCTCTCGAGCAGTACTTC. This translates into CASSSAGGPLEQYF.

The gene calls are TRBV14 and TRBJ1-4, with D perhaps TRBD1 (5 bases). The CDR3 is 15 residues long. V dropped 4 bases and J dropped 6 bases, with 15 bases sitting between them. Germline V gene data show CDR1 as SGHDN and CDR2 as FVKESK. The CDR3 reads CASSPPGKGDEKLFF. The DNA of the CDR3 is TGTGCCAGCAGCCCCCCCGGGAAAGGGGATGAAAAACTGTTTTTT.

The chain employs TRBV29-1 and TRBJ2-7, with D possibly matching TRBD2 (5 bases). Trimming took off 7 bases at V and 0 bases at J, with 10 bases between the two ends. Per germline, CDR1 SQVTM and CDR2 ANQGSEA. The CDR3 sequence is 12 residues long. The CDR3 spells CSGMGSSYEQYF. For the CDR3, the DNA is TGCAGCGGGATGGGGAGCTCCTACGAGCAGTACTTC.

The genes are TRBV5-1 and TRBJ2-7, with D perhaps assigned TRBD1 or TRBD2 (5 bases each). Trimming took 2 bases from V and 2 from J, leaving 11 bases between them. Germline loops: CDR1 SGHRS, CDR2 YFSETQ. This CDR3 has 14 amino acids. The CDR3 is CASSLGTDTYEQYF. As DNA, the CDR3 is TGCGCCAGCAGCTTAGGGACGGACACCTACGAGCAGTACTTC. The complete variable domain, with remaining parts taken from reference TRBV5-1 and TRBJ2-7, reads KAGVTQTPRYLIKTRGQQVTLSCSPISGHRSVSWYQQTPGQGLQFLFEYFSETQRNKGNFPGRFSGRQFSNSRSEMNVSTLELGDSALYLCASSLGTDTYEQYFGPGTRLTVT.

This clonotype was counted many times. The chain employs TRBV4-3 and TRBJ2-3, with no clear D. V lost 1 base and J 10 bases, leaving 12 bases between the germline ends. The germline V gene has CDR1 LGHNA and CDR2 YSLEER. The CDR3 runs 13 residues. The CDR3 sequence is CASSQGNTGPQYF. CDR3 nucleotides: TGCGCCAGCAGCCAAGGTAACACTGGGCCGCAGTATTTT.

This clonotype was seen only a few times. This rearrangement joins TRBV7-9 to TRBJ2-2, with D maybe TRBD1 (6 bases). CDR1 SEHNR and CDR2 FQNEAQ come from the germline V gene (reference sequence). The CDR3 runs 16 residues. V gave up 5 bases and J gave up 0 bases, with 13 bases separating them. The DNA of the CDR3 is TGTGCCAGCAGCCAGGCAGGACAGACGAACACCGGGGAGCTGTTTTTT. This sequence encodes CASSQAGQTNTGELFF.